This T cell receptor (beta chain) was profiled in a study of T cells in Graves' hyperthyroidism and ophthalmopathy. Authors of the study amplified TCR beta CDR3 regions from RNA transcripts. An initial round of RT-PCR targeting the TCR CDR3 relied on the HTBI primer set. TCRdb re-called the multiplex PCR reads through MiXCR, storing one row per CDR3 protein. Among a few hundred thousand distinct CDR3 sequences listed, about an eighth were seen once. Germline CDR1 is MNHNS and CDR2 is SASEGT. The CDR3 consists of 16 residues. The trim removed 3 bases at V and 4 bases at J, leaving 8 bases unmatched. This clonotype came up a few times.

The chain has TRBV6-1 and TRBJ2-1, with 8 nucleotides matching TRBD2. This sequence originates from a woman in her thirties or forties with Graves' ophthalmopathy. The material sequenced was blood. The DNA for the CDR3 is TGTGCCAGCAGTGAGTTCCCGGGGGGGGGGTACAATGAGCAGTTCTTC. Amino acids: CASSEFPGGGYNEQFF.